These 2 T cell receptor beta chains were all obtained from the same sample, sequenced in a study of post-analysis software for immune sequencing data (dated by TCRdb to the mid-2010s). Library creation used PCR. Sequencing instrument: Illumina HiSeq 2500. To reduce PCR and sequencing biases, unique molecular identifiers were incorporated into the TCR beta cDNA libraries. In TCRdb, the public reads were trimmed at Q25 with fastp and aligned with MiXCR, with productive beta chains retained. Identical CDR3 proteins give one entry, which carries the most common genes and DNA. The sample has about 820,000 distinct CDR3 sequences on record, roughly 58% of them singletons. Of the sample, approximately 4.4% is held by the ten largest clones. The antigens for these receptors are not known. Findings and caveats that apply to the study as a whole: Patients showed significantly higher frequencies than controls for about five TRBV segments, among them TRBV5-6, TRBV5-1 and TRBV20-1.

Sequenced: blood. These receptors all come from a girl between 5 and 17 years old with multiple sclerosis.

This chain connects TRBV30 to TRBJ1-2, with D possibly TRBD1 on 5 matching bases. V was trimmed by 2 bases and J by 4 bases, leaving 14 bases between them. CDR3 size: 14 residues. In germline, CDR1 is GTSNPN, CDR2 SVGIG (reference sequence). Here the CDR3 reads CAWSRGDRAYGYTF. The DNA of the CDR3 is TGTGCCTGGAGTCGGGGCGACAGAGCCTATGGCTACACCTTC.

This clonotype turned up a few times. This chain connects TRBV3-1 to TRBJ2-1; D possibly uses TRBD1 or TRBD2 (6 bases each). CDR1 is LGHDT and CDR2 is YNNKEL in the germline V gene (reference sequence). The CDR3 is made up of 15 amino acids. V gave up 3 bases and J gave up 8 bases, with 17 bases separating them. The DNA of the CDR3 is TGTGCCAGCAGCCATGCCGGCGGGACATTACATGAGCAGTTCTTC. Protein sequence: CASSHAGGTLHEQFF.